This T cell receptor (beta chain) was sequenced during a study of blood T cell repertoires in COVID-19. This table comes from immunoSEQ multiplex PCR, and its TCRdb copy is limited to in-frame clones, with some not included. The data hold approximately 300,000 clones, with around nine tenths observed a single time. Germline V gives CDR1 SGHRS, CDR2 YFSETQ. There are 15 residues in the CDR3. V shed 0 bases and J shed 2 bases, with 10 bases lying between them. This clonotype was sampled from a woman aged 30 to 39 who had been exposed to COVID-19. Sequenced: PBMCs or T cells enriched from blood (not recorded which). V and J are TRBV5-1 and TRBJ2-3; no clear D. CDR3 in amino acids: CASSLVVAATDTQYF. The CDR3 nucleotides are TGCGCCAGCAGCTTGGTGGTCGCGGCCACAGATACGCAGTATTTT.